This record covers a single T cell receptor beta chain. Some clones are missing from TCRdb's copy, which holds only in-frame ones; the method was immunoSEQ multiplex PCR. The table has a few hundred thousand clones, around 86% seen once. The sample originates from a study of blood T cell repertoires in COVID-19. Researchers sorted participants into cohorts using their self-reported clinical history. The CDR3 spans 16 residues. Between the trimmed V and J ends, which lost 0 bases and 9 bases, there was a span of 15 bases. Germline CDR1 MGHRA, CDR2 YSYEKL. Sequencing was performed on PBMCs or T cells enriched from blood (not recorded which). The chain has TRBV4-1 and TRBJ1-6; no clear D gene. The receptor was isolated from a woman younger than 30 who had recovered from COVID-19. Written as DNA, the CDR3 is TGCGCCAGCAGCCAAGATTTCGGAGGGTATCGTTCACCCCTCCACTTT. Translated: CASSQDFGGYRSPLHF.